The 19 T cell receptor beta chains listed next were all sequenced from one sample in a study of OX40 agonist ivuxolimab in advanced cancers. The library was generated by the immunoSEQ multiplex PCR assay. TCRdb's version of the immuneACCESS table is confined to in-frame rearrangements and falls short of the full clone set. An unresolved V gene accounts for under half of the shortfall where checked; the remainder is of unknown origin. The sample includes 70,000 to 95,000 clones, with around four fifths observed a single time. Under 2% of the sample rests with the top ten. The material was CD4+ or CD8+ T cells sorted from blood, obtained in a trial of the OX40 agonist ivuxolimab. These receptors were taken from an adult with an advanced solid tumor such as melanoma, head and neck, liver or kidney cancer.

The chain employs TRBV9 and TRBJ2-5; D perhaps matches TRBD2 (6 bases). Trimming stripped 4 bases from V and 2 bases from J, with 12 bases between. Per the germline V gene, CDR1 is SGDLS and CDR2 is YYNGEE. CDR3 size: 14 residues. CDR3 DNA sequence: TGTGCCAGCAGCAAGGGGAGGTTACAAGAGACCCAGTACTTC. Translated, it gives CASSKGRLQETQYF. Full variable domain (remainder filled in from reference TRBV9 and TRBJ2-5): DSGVTQTPKHLITATGQRVTLRCSPRSGDLSVYWYQQSLDQGLQFLIQYYNGEERAKGNILERFSAQQFPDLHSELNLSSLELGDSALYFCASSKGRLQETQYFGPGTRLLVL.

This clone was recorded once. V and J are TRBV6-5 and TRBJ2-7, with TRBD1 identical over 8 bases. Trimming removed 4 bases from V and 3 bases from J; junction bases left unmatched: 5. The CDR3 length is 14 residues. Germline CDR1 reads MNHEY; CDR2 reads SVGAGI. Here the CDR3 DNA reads TGTGCCAGCAGTTTTAGGACAGGGAACTACGAGCAGTACTTC. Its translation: CASSFRTGNYEQYF.

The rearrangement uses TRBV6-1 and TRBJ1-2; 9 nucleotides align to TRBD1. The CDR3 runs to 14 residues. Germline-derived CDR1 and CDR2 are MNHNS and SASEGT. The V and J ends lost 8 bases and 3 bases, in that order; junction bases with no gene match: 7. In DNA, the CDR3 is TGTGCCAGCTCATCGGGACAGGGATACTATGGCTACACCTTC. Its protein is CASSSGQGYYGYTF.

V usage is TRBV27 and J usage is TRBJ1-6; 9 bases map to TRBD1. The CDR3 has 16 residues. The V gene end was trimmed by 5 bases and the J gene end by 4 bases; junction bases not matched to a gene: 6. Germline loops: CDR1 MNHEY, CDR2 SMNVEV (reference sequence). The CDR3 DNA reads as TGTGCCAGCAGTCAGACAGGGGGGCAGTATAATTCACCCCTCCACTTT. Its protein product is CASSQTGGQYNSPLHF.

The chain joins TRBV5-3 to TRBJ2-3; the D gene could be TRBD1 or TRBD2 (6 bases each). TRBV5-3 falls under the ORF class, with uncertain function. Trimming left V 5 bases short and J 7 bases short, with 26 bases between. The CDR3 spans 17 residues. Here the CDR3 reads CARRGPWGAEVWNTQYF. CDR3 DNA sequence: TGTGCCAGAAGAGGACCGTGGGGGGCCGAAGTCTGGAATACGCAGTATTTT.

In DNA, the CDR3 is TGTGCCAGCTCACGAGAGGTTGAAGCTTTCTTT. This translates into CASSREVEAFF. This chain uses TRBV18 with TRBJ1-1; D is uncertain. The CDR3 spans 11 residues. Germline loops: CDR1 KGHSH, CDR2 LQKENI. V was cut by 4 bases and J by 7 bases, with 7 bases left in between.

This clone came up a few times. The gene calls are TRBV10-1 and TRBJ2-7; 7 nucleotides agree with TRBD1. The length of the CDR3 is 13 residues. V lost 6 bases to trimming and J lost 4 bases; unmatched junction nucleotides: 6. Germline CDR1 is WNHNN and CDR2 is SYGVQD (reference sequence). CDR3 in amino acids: CASSPTGAYEQYF. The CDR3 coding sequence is TGCGCCAGCAGCCCCACAGGGGCTTACGAGCAGTACTTC.

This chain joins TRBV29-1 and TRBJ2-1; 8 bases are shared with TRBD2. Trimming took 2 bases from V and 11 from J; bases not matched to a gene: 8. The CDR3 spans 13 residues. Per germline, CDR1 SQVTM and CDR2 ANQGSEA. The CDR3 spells CSVELAGPAKQFF. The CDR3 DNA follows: TGCAGCGTTGAATTAGCGGGGCCCGCAAAGCAGTTCTTC.

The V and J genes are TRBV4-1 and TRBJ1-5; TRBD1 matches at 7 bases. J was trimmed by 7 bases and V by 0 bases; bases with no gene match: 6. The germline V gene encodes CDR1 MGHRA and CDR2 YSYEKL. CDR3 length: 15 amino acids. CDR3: CASSQETTGRQPQHF. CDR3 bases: TGCGCCAGCAGCCAAGAAACGACAGGGCGGCAGCCCCAGCATTTT.

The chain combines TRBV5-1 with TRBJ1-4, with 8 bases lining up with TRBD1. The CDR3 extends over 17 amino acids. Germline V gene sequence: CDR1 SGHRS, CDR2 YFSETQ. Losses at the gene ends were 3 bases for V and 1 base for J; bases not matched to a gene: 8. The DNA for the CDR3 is TGCGCCAGCAGCTGGACAGGACAGGGCAAAACTAATGAAAAACTGTTTTTT. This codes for CASSWTGQGKTNEKLFF.

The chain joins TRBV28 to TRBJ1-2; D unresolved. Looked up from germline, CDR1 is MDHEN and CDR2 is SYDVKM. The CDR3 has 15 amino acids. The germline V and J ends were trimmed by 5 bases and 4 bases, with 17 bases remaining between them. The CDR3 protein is CASSRTALVSYGYTF. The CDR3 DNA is TGTGCCAGCAGTAGGACCGCGTTAGTTAGCTATGGCTACACCTTC.

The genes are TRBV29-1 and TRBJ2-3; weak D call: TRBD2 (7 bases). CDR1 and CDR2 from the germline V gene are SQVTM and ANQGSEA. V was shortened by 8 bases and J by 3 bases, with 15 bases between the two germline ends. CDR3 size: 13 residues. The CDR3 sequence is CSTSKGGTDTQYF. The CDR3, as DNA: TGCAGCACCTCCAAGGGGGGGACAGATACGCAGTATTTT.

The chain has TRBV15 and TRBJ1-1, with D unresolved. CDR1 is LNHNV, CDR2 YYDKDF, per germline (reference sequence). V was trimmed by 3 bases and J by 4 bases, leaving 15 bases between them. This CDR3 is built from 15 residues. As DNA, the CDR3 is TGTGCCACCAGCAGGGGCTTTGGAGTTGGCACTGAAGCTTTCTTT. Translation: CATSRGFGVGTEAFF.

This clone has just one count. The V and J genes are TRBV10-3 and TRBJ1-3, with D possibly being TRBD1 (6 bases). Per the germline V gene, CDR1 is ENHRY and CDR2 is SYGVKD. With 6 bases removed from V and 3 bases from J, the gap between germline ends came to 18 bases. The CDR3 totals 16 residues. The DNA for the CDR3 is TGTGCCATCAGGGACCTCTCGGGGGGCGGTGGAAACACCATATATTTT. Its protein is CAIRDLSGGGGNTIYF.

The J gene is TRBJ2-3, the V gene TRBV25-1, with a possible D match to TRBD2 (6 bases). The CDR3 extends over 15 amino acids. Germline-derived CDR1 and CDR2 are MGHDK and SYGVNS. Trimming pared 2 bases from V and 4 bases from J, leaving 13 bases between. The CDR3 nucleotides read TGTGCCAGCAGTGAAGCTCTAGCGACCCCAGATACGCAGTATTTT. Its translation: CASSEALATPDTQYF.

The CDR3 nucleotides are TGCGCCAGCAGCTTGACAGAGGCCTACAATGAGCAGTTCTTC. It is translated as CASSLTEAYNEQFF. The chain is built from TRBV5-1 and TRBJ2-1, with D unresolved. From germline, CDR1 is SGHRS and CDR2 YFSETQ. This CDR3 is built from 14 residues. The ends were cut back, 1 base at V and 2 bases at J, with 7 bases in the middle.

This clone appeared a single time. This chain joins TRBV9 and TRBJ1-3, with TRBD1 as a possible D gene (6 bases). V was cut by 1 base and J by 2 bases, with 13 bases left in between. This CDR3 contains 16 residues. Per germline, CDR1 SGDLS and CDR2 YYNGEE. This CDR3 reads CASSVLGWGPGNTIYF. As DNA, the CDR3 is TGTGCCAGCAGCGTACTGGGGTGGGGGCCTGGAAACACCATATATTTT.

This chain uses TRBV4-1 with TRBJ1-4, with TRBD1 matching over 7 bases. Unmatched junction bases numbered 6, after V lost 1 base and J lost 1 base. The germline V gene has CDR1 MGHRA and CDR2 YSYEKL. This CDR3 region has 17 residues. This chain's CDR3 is CASSQVDRVGTNEKLFF. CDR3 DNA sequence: TGCGCCAGCAGCCAAGTTGACAGGGTGGGAACTAATGAAAAACTGTTTTTT.

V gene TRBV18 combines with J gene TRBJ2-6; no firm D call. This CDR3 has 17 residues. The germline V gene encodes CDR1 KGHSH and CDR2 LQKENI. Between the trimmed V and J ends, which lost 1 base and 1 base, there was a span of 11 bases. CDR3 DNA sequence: TGTGCCAGCTCACCACTCGCAGATGAGTCTGGGGCCAACGTCCTGACTTTC. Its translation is CASSPLADESGANVLTF.